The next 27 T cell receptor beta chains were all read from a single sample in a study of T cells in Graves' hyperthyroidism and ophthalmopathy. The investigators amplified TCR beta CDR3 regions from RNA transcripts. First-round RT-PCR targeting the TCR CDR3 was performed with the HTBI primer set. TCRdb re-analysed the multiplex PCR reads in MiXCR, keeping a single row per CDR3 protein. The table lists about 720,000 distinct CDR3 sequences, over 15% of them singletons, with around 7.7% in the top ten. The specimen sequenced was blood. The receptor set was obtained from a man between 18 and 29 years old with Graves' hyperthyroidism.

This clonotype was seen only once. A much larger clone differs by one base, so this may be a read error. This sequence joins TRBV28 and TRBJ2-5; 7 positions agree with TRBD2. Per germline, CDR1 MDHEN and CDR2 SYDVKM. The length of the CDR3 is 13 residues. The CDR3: CASKLAPQDTQYF. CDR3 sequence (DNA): TGTGCCAGCAAACTAGCGCCACAAGACACCCAGTACTTC.

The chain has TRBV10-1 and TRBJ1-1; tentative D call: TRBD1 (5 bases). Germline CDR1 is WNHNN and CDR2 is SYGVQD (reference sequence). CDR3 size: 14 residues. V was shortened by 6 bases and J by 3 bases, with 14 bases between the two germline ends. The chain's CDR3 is CASRAGGRYTEAFF. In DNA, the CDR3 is TGCGCCAGCAGGGCGGGGGGGAGGTACACTGAAGCTTTCTTT.

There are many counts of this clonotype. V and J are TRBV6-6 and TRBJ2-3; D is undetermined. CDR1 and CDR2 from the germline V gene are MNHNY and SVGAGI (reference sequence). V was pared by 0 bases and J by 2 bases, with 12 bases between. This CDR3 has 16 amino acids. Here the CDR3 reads CASSYSISRTTDTQYF. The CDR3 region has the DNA TGTGCCAGCAGTTACTCGATAAGCAGGACCACAGATACGCAGTATTTT.

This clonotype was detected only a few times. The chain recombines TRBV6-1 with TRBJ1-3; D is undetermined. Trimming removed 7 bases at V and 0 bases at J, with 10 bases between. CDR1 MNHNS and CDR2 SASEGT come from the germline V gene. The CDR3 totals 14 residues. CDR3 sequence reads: CASIVASSGNTIYF. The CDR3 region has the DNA TGTGCCAGCATAGTGGCAAGCTCTGGAAACACCATATATTTT.

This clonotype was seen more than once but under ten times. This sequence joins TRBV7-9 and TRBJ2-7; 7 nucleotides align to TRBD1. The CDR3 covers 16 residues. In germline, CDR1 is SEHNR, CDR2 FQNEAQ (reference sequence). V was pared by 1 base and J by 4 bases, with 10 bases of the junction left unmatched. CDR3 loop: CASSLGPGTETYEQYF. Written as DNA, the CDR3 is TGTGCCAGCAGCTTAGGCCCCGGGACAGAGACTTACGAGCAGTACTTC.

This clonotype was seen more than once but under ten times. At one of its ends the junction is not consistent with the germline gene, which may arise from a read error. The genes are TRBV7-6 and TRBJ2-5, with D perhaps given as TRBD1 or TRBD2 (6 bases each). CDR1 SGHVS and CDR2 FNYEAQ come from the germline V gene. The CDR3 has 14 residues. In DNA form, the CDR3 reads TGTGCCAGCAGTTTAGGGGGGATACGGGAGACCCAGTACTTC. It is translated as CASSLGGIRETQYF.

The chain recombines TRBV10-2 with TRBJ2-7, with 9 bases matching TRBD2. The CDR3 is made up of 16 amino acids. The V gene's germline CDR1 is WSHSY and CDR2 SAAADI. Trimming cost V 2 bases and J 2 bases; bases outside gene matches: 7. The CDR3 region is CASSEAISGSPYEQYF. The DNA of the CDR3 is TGCGCCAGCAGTGAGGCAATTAGCGGGAGCCCCTACGAGCAGTACTTC.

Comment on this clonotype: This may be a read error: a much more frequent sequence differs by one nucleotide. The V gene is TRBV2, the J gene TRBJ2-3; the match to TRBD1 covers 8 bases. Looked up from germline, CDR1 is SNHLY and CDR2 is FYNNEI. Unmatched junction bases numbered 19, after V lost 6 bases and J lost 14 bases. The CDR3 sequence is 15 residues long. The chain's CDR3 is CASSGQGANGGTRYF. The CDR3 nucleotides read TGTGCCAGCAGCGGACAGGGAGCAAACGGCGGGACCCGGTATTTT.

This chain's CDR3 is CASSGQGVADTQYF. CDR3 sequence (DNA): TGTGCCAGCAGCGGGCAAGGGGTTGCAGATACGCAGTATTTT. The chain carries TRBV6-1 and TRBJ2-3; weak D call: TRBD1 (5 bases). CDR1 is MNHNS and CDR2 is SASEGT in the germline V gene. V was cut by 6 bases and J by 4 bases, with 14 bases left in between. This CDR3 is built from 14 residues.

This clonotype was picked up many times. The DNA of the CDR3 is TGCAGTGCTAGAGGCAGACGGCGCGGGATTACCTACGAGCAGTACTTC. This sequence encodes CSARGRRRGITYEQYF. V gene TRBV20-1 combines with J gene TRBJ2-7; D perhaps matches TRBD2 (6 bases). From germline, CDR1 is DFQATT and CDR2 SNEGSKA (reference sequence). The CDR3 is 16 residues long. Trimming took off 1 base at V and 2 bases at J, with 18 bases between the two ends.

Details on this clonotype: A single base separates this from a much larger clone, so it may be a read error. The CDR3 protein is CVSSGWNSAYEQYF. The CDR3 DNA follows: TGTGTCAGCAGTGGATGGAACTCGGCCTACGAGCAGTACTTC. The chain uses TRBV6-1 and TRBJ2-7, with D hard to call. The CDR3 extends over 14 amino acids. The germline CDR1 and CDR2 sequences are MNHNS and SASEGT.

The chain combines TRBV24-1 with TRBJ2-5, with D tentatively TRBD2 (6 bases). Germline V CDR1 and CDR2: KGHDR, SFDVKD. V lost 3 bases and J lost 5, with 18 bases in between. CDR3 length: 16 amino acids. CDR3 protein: CATSDPGGTGGETQYF. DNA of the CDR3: TGTGCCACCAGTGATCCTGGCGGAACTGGGGGGGAGACCCAGTACTTC.

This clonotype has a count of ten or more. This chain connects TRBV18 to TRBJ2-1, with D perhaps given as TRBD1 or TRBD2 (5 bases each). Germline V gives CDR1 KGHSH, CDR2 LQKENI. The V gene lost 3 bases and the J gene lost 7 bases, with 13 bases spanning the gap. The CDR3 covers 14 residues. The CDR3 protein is CASSPGNRRNEQFF. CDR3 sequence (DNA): TGTGCCAGCTCACCGGGGAACAGGAGGAATGAGCAGTTCTTC.

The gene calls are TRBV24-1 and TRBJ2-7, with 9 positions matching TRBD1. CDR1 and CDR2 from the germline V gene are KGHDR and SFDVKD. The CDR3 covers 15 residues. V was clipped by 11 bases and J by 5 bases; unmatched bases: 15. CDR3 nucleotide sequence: TGTGCCAATCTTTTTCCGGGACAGGGAGACCACGAGCAGTACTTC. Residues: CANLFPGQGDHEQYF.

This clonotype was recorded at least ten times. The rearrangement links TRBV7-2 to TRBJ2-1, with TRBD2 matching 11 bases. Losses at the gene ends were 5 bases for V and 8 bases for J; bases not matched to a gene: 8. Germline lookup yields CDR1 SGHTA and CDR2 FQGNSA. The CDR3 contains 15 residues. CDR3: CASSATSGSFHEQFF. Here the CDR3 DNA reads TGTGCCAGCAGCGCAACTAGCGGGAGCTTCCATGAGCAGTTCTTC.

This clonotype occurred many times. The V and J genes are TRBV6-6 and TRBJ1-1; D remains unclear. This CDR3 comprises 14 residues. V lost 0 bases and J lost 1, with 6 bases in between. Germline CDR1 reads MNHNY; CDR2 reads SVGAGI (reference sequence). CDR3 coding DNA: TGTGCCAGCAGTTACTCGGAAGCGAACACTGAAGCTTTCTTT. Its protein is CASSYSEANTEAFF.

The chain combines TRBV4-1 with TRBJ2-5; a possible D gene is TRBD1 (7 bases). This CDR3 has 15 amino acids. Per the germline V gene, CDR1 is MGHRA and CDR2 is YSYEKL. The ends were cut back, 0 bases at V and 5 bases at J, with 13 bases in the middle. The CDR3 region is CASSQDGGDSETQYF. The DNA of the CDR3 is TGCGCCAGCAGCCAAGATGGAGGGGACAGCGAGACCCAGTACTTC.

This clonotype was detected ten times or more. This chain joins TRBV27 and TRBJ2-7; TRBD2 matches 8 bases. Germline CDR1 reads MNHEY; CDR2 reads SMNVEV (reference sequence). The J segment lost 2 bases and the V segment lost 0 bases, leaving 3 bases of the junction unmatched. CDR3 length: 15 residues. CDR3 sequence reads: CASSLSGSGAYEQYF. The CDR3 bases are TGTGCCAGCAGTTTATCGGGTAGCGGGGCCTACGAGCAGTACTTC.

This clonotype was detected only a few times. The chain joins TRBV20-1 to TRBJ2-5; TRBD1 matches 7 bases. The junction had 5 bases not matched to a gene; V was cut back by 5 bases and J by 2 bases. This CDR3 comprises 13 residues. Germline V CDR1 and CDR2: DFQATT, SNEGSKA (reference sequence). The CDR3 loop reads CSAPTGLQETQYF. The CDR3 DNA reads TGCAGTGCTCCGACAGGGTTACAAGAGACCCAGTACTTC.

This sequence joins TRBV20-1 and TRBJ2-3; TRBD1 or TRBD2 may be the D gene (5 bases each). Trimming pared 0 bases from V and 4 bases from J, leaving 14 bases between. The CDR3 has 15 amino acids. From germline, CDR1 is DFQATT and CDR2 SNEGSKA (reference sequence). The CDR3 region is CSARDLGVGADTQYF. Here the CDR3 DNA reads TGCAGTGCTAGAGATTTGGGGGTTGGGGCAGATACGCAGTATTTT.

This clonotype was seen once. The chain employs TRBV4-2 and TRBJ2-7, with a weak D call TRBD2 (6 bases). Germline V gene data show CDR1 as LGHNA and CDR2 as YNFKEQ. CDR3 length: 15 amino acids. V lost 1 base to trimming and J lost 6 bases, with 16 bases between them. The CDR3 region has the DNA TGTGCCAGCAGCCAAGCTGGGCGGGGCGTATTCGAGCAGTACTTC. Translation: CASSQAGRGVFEQYF.

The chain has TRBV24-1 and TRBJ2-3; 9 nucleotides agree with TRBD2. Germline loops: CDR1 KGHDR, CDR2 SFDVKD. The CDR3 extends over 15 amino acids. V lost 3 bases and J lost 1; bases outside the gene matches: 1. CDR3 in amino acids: CATSDGGGGTDTQYF. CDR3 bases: TGTGCCACCAGTGATGGCGGGGGGGGCACAGATACGCAGTATTTT.

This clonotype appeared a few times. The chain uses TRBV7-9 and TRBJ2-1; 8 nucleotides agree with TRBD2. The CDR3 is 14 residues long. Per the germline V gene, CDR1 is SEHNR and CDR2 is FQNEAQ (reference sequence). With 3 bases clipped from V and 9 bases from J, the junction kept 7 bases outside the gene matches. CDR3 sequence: CASSFTGGYGEQFF. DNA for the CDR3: TGTGCCAGCAGCTTTACGGGAGGGTACGGTGAGCAGTTCTTC.

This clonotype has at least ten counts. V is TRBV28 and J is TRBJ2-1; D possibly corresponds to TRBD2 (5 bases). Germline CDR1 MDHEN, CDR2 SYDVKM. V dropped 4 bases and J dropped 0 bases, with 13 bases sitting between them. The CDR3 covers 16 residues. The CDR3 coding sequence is TGTGCCAGCAGTTCCTGGGAGATGAGCTCCTACAATGAGCAGTTCTTC. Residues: CASSSWEMSSYNEQFF. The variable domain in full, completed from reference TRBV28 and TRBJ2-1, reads DVKVTQSSRYLVKRTGEKVFLECVQDMDHENMFWYRQDPGLGLRLIYFSYDVKMKEKGDIPEGYSVSREKKERFSLILESASTNQTSMYLCASSSWEMSSYNEQFFGPGTRLTVL.

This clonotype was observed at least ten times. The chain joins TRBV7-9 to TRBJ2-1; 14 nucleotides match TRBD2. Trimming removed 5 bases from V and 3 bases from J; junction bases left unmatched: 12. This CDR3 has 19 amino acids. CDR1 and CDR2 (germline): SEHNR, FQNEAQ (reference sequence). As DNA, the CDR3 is TGTGCCAGCAGCCCCCGACTAGCGGGAGGGTCAGGAGTCTACAATGAGCAGTTCTTC. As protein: CASSPRLAGGSGVYNEQFF.

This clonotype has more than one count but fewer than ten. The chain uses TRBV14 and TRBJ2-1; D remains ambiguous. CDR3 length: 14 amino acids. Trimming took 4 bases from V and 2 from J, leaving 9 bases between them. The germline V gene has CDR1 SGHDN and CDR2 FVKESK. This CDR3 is CASSLQRTYNEQFF. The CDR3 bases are TGTGCCAGCAGCCTCCAGAGGACCTACAATGAGCAGTTCTTC.

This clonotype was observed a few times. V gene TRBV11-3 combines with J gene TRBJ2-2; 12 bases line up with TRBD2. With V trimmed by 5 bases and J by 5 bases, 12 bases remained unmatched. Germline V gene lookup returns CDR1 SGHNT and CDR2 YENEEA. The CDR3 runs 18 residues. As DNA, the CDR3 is TGTGCCAGCAGCCGACGAATACTAGCGGGAGGAGGAACCGGGGAGCTGTTTTTT. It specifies CASSRRILAGGGTGELFF.